This entry lists 32 T cell receptor beta chains sequenced from one sample in a study of T cell clonotyping in hematopoietic cell transplantation (dated by TCRdb to about 2021). Library preparation was by the immunoSEQ multiplex PCR assay. TCRdb stores this immuneACCESS table with in-frame sequences only. Part of the clones is absent; in the studies checked, under half of the shortfall reflects unresolved V genes, and no reason is known for the rest. The sample data list approximately 44,000 clones, and approximately 95% of these were observed just once. Approximately 0.9% of the sample belongs to the ten largest clones. Material: peripheral blood mononuclear cells. These receptors were collected from a man aged 30 to 39 in good health. Some clones in this sample may be carry-over from other donors' samples.

This chain uses TRBV6-6 with TRBJ2-3, with D perhaps matching TRBD1 (5 bases). CDR1 and CDR2 (germline): MNHNY, SVGAGI (reference sequence). Trimming left V 4 bases short and J 3 bases short, with 8 bases between. The CDR3 covers 13 residues. The CDR3 loop reads CASSWTRTDTQYF. In nucleotides, the CDR3 is TGTGCCAGCAGTTGGACAAGGACAGATACGCAGTATTTT.

The J gene is TRBJ2-3, the V gene TRBV7-3, with D possibly TRBD1 on 5 matching bases. With 5 bases removed from V and 4 bases from J, the gap between germline ends came to 16 bases. The CDR3 spans 15 residues. The V gene's germline CDR1 is SGHTA and CDR2 FQGTGA. CDR3 residues: CASSKDAPTADTQYF. The CDR3 nucleotides read TGTGCCAGCAGCAAAGATGCACCGACAGCAGATACGCAGTATTTT.

The chain recombines TRBV6-4 with TRBJ2-3, with 8 bases fitting TRBD2. Germline V gene sequence: CDR1 MRHNA, CDR2 SNTAGT. This CDR3 is built from 15 residues. V dropped 3 bases and J dropped 2; count of bases not matched to a gene: 4. For the CDR3, the DNA is TGTGCCAGCAGTGAATCGGGAGGGCCCACAGATACGCAGTATTTT. Protein sequence: CASSESGGPTDTQYF.

The chain has TRBV7-2 and TRBJ2-5, with D tentatively TRBD1 (6 bases). Germline V lookup: CDR1 SGHTA, CDR2 FQGNSA. The CDR3 is made up of 14 amino acids. Trimming cost V 5 bases and J 7 bases, with 17 bases left between them. The CDR3 nucleotides read TGTGCCAGCAGCACCCAAACAGGGCCCGCGACCCAGTACTTC. It is translated as CASSTQTGPATQYF.

The rearrangement uses TRBV14 and TRBJ2-7; weak D call: TRBD2 (5 bases). V lost 4 bases, J lost 0 bases, and 13 bases lay in between. Germline V gene data show CDR1 as SGHDN and CDR2 as FVKESK. This CDR3 has 15 residues. CDR3 in amino acids: CASSLGVDFSYEQYF. The CDR3 DNA sequence: TGTGCCAGCAGCCTCGGGGTAGACTTCTCCTACGAGCAGTACTTC.

This rearrangement joins TRBV6-5 to TRBJ2-2; D is ambiguous. Trimming took off 2 bases at V and 5 bases at J, with 9 bases between the two ends. The CDR3 length is 14 residues. Germline loops: CDR1 MNHEY, CDR2 SVGAGI. The CDR3 DNA is TGTGCCAGCAGTTACAAGTGGGGTACCGGGGAGCTGTTTTTT. Translation: CASSYKWGTGELFF.

The chain combines TRBV6-5 with TRBJ1-2; 7 positions agree with TRBD1. Germline CDR1 is MNHEY and CDR2 is SVGAGI. The CDR3 totals 15 residues. Unmatched junction bases numbered 14, after V lost 2 bases and J lost 11 bases. CDR3 sequence reads: CASSYGDTGAPPYTF. CDR3 nucleotide sequence: TGTGCCAGCAGTTACGGGGACACAGGGGCCCCGCCGTACACCTTC.

The rearrangement joins TRBV6-5 to TRBJ1-1; D might be TRBD1 (5 bases). With 5 bases removed from V and 0 bases from J, the gap between germline ends came to 13 bases. Germline CDR1 reads MNHEY; CDR2 reads SVGAGI. CDR3 size: 15 residues. The CDR3 here is CASSRRTPLNTEAFF. The CDR3 nucleotides read TGTGCCAGCAGTCGAAGGACACCCCTGAACACTGAAGCTTTCTTT.

V gene TRBV4-1 combines with J gene TRBJ1-5; weak D call: TRBD1 (5 bases). Trimming removed 1 base from V and 10 bases from J, with 11 bases in between. Germline-derived CDR1 and CDR2 are MGHRA and YSYEKL. CDR3 length: 13 residues. The CDR3 is CASSQGGELPQHF. CDR3 sequence (DNA): TGCGCCAGCAGCCAAGGGGGCGAGCTTCCCCAGCATTTT.

V and J are TRBV4-3 and TRBJ1-1; D is unresolved. Trimming removed 0 bases at V and 3 bases at J, with 14 bases between. Germline V lookup: CDR1 LGHNA, CDR2 YSLEER. The CDR3 runs 16 residues. The CDR3 nucleotides read TGCGCCAGCAGCCAAGACCCCCAATGGGCGTACACTGAAGCTTTCTTT. It is translated as CASSQDPQWAYTEAFF.

The rearrangement joins TRBV30 to TRBJ1-4; possibly TRBD1 for D (5 bases). Trimming left V 6 bases short and J 5 bases short, with 16 bases between. The germline gives CDR1 GTSNPN, CDR2 SVGIG (reference sequence). The CDR3 is 14 amino acids. The chain's CDR3 is CACLDRAGNEKLFF. The CDR3, as DNA: TGTGCCTGTCTAGACAGAGCCGGGAATGAAAAACTGTTTTTT.

The chain couples TRBV30 to TRBJ1-5, with D tentatively TRBD1 (6 bases). Germline lookup yields CDR1 GTSNPN and CDR2 SVGIG (reference sequence). V was cut by 6 bases and J by 2 bases, with 11 bases left in between. The CDR3 contains 13 residues. The CDR3 reads CACSGDGNQPQHF. CDR3 bases: TGTGCCTGCTCAGGGGATGGCAATCAGCCCCAGCATTTT.

The chain has TRBV5-1 and TRBJ2-7; 12 bases are shared with TRBD2. The V gene's germline CDR1 is SGHRS and CDR2 YFSETQ. The length of the CDR3 is 14 residues. V shed 0 bases and J 5 bases; nucleotides not matched to a gene: 0. CDR3 nucleotides: TGCGCCAGCAGCTTGGGACTAGCGGGGGACGAGCAGTACTTC. As protein: CASSLGLAGDEQYF.

The chain employs TRBV12-5 and TRBJ2-1; D not resolved. This CDR3 is 12 amino acids long. Trimming removed 5 bases at V and 9 bases at J, with 11 bases between. The germline V gene has CDR1 LGHNT and CDR2 FRNRAP. The CDR3 protein is CASGPEWGEQFF. The CDR3 nucleotides read TGTGCTAGTGGTCCCGAGTGGGGTGAGCAGTTCTTC.

The rearrangement joins TRBV13 to TRBJ2-7; no reliable D call. CDR3 length: 14 amino acids. Trimming stripped 5 bases from V and 6 bases from J, with 17 bases between. Germline V gene sequence: CDR1 PRHDT, CDR2 FYEKMQ (reference sequence). CDR3 in DNA: TGTGCCAGCAGCCCCATAACCCTGGGCCCCGAGCAGTACTTC. Encoded protein: CASSPITLGPEQYF.

The chain joins TRBV4-2 to TRBJ1-6; weak D call: TRBD1 (6 bases). The CDR3 covers 16 residues. V was pared by 0 bases and J by 5 bases, with 11 bases between. Germline V gives CDR1 LGHNA, CDR2 YNFKEQ. The CDR3 DNA reads TGTGCCAGCAGCCAAGATGGGGGGGGCAATAATTCACCCCTCCACTTT. This codes for CASSQDGGGNNSPLHF.

The chain is built from TRBV6-5 and TRBJ1-4; D is unclear. Between the trimmed V and J ends, which lost 0 bases and 9 bases, there was a span of 14 bases. This CDR3 contains 15 residues. The germline gives CDR1 MNHEY, CDR2 SVGAGI. As DNA, the CDR3 is TGTGCCAGCAGTTACTCTGGGATCGAAAGTCAAAAACTGTTTTTT. Translating it yields CASSYSGIESQKLFF.

The rearrangement links TRBV7-8 to TRBJ1-2; 7 nucleotides agree with TRBD1. Germline-derived CDR1 and CDR2 are SGHVS and FQNEAQ. Trimming removed 1 base from V and 4 bases from J; junction bases left unmatched: 3. The CDR3 has 14 residues. The CDR3 DNA reads TGTGCCAGCAGCTTAGTCAGGGGGGGCTATGGCTACACCTTC. It is translated as CASSLVRGGYGYTF.

The V and J genes are TRBV4-3 and TRBJ1-5, with D tentatively TRBD1 (5 bases). Trimming shortened V by 0 bases and J by 3 bases, and 9 bases separated the two germline ends. CDR1 and CDR2 (germline): LGHNA, YSLEER. This CDR3 is 15 amino acids long. CDR3 nucleotides: TGCGCCAGCAGCCAAGAGGGGGGAAACAATCAGCCCCAGCATTTT. The encoded protein is CASSQEGGNNQPQHF.

CDR3 nucleotide sequence: TGTGCCAGTACCACGGGACAAACCTCTTCCGAGCAGTACTTC. This translates into CASTTGQTSSEQYF. The chain is built from TRBV19 and TRBJ2-7; D is possibly TRBD1 (6 bases). The germline CDR1 and CDR2 sequences are LNHDA and SQIVND (reference sequence). The germline V and J ends were trimmed by 7 bases and 6 bases, with 19 bases remaining between them. CDR3 length: 14 residues.

The CDR3 spells CASSQEKTSSGREGYEQYF. The CDR3 nucleotides read TGTGCCAGCAGCCAAGAAAAGACCTCCAGCGGGAGAGAGGGCTACGAGCAGTACTTC. V gene TRBV4-2 combines with J gene TRBJ2-7, with 8 bases fitting TRBD2. The CDR3 contains 19 residues. The J segment lost 3 bases and the V segment lost 0 bases, leaving 16 bases of the junction unmatched. Germline values: CDR1 LGHNA, CDR2 YNFKEQ.

The V call is TRBV7-2, the J call TRBJ2-7; D perhaps matches TRBD2 (6 bases). The CDR3 extends over 15 amino acids. Trimming cost V 1 base and J 4 bases, with 14 bases left between them. Germline V CDR1 and CDR2: SGHTA, FQGNSA. Written as DNA, the CDR3 is TGTGCCAGCAGCTTAGGGGACGGAGGGTTATACGAGCAGTACTTC. Amino acids: CASSLGDGGLYEQYF.

The J gene is TRBJ1-1, the V gene TRBV7-9; D gene uncertain. Trimming cost V 3 bases and J 3 bases, with 5 bases left between them. Looked up from germline, CDR1 is SEHNR and CDR2 is FQNEAQ (reference sequence). This CDR3 comprises 12 residues. The CDR3 reads CASSFADTEAFF. The CDR3 nucleotides read TGTGCCAGCAGCTTTGCGGACACTGAAGCTTTCTTT.

CDR3 sequence reads: CASSGGSGMRGYTF. CDR3 nucleotides: TGTGCCAGCAGTGGGGGGTCTGGGATGAGAGGCTACACCTTC. V gene TRBV25-1 combines with J gene TRBJ1-2; tentative D call: TRBD1 (5 bases). The CDR3 consists of 14 residues. With 4 bases removed from V and 8 bases from J, the gap between germline ends came to 17 bases. Looked up from germline, CDR1 is MGHDK and CDR2 is SYGVNS.

The gene calls are TRBV14 and TRBJ2-5; D is unclear. This CDR3 is built from 13 residues. The V end lost 3 bases, the J end lost 5 bases, and 10 bases lay between the germline ends. The V gene's germline CDR1 is SGHDN and CDR2 FVKESK. This chain's CDR3 is CASSQWVGETQYF. The DNA for the CDR3 is TGTGCCAGCAGCCAGTGGGTGGGGGAGACCCAGTACTTC.

This sequence joins TRBV7-9 and TRBJ2-3; D remains ambiguous. This CDR3 spans 13 amino acids. The germline V and J ends were trimmed by 11 bases and 4 bases, with 16 bases remaining between them. Germline values: CDR1 SEHNR, CDR2 FQNEAQ (reference sequence). The CDR3 DNA reads TGTGCCCGCCAAGCCGGTGGCGCAGATACGCAGTATTTT. It codes for CARQAGGADTQYF.

This clone was seen more than once but under ten times. This sequence joins TRBV30 and TRBJ2-2, with 9 bases fitting TRBD2. V dropped 3 bases and J dropped 5; count of bases not matched to a gene: 4. This CDR3 spans 14 amino acids. CDR1 and CDR2 (germline): GTSNPN, SVGIG (reference sequence). The chain's CDR3 is CAWRRLAGTGELFF. The CDR3 DNA reads as TGTGCCTGGAGACGCCTAGCGGGGACCGGGGAGCTGTTTTTT.

V is TRBV19 and J is TRBJ1-3; D not resolved. Germline V lookup: CDR1 LNHDA, CDR2 SQIVND (reference sequence). V was shortened by 5 bases and J by 0 bases, with 11 bases between the two germline ends. CDR3 length: 15 amino acids. The CDR3 nucleotides are TGTGCCAGTAGTGTCTCCATAACCTCTGGAAACACCATATATTTT. Translated, it gives CASSVSITSGNTIYF.

This sequence joins TRBV7-3 and TRBJ2-1; 10 bases map to TRBD1. CDR1 and CDR2 from the germline V gene are SGHTA and FQGTGA. V trimming: 5 bases; J trimming: 4 bases; junction bases outside the gene matches: 5. The CDR3 has 15 amino acids. The CDR3 DNA sequence: TGTGCCAGCAGCCGAGGGACAGGGGTGTACAATGAGCAGTTCTTC. Translation gives CASSRGTGVYNEQFF.

The chain combines TRBV14 with TRBJ2-7, with 10 bases lining up with TRBD2. Trimming at V came to 5 bases and at J to 6 bases, leaving 4 bases not matched to a gene. Per germline, CDR1 SGHDN and CDR2 FVKESK. The CDR3 is 13 amino acids. The CDR3 loop reads CASSLIAGGEQYF. The CDR3 nucleotides are TGTGCCAGCAGCTTAATAGCGGGAGGCGAGCAGTACTTC.

The CDR3 DNA reads as TGCGCCAGCAGTGAGGACATCGGCGGGAGAGGCGAGGAGACCCAGTACTTC. This sequence encodes CASSEDIGGRGEETQYF. This chain links TRBV10-1 with TRBJ2-5; 7 bases agree with TRBD2. V was pared by 2 bases and J by 5 bases, with 14 bases of the junction left unmatched. CDR3 length: 17 amino acids. Germline V gene sequence: CDR1 WNHNN, CDR2 SYGVQD (reference sequence).

This clone appeared a single time. V is TRBV7-6 and J is TRBJ1-6; maybe TRBD1 (6 bases). Germline V gene sequence: CDR1 SGHVS, CDR2 FNYEAQ. The CDR3 covers 14 residues. V dropped 2 bases and J dropped 9 bases, with 11 bases sitting between them. The CDR3 region has the DNA TGTGCCAGCAGCTTAACAGGGCCTACTTCACCCCTCCACTTT. It yields the protein CASSLTGPTSPLHF.